These 26 T cell receptor beta chains were sequenced from one sample in a study of T cells in localized non-small cell lung cancer (dated by TCRdb to 2019 to 2021). The library was obtained by the immunoSEQ multiplex PCR assay. Not all clones reach the TCRdb copy of this immuneACCESS table, which keeps in-frame sequences only. Checked studies attribute under half of the gap to unresolved V genes and leave the rest unexplained. The sample data list about 1,400 clones, and about 20% of these were observed just once. The ten largest account for under 30% of the sample. The specimen comprised normal lung tissue next to the tumor, sampled before any cancer treatment. These receptors came from a male donor at least 60 years old with stage III squamous cell lung carcinoma.

This rearrangement joins TRBV28 to TRBJ2-6, with TRBD2 matching over 8 bases. Germline trimming cut 7 bases from V and 1 base from J; bases unmatched to any gene: 12. The germline gives CDR1 MDHEN, CDR2 SYDVKM. This CDR3 is 18 amino acids long. CDR3 sequence: CASKRREGRRSGANVLTF. In DNA form, the CDR3 reads TGTGCCAGCAAGCGACGGGAGGGCCGTAGGTCTGGGGCCAACGTCCTGACTTTC.

In this sample, this clone is medium-sized. V gene TRBV6-8 combines with J gene TRBJ2-5; D gene unclear. V was cut by 4 bases and J by 4 bases, with 13 bases left in between. Per the germline V gene, CDR1 is MNHGY and CDR2 is SAAAGT. The CDR3 is made up of 14 amino acids. This chain's CDR3 is CASSWIEDRETQYF. For the CDR3, the DNA is TGTGCCAGCAGTTGGATAGAGGATAGAGAGACCCAGTACTTC.

The chain uses TRBV11-3 and TRBJ2-3; 9 positions agree with TRBD2. Germline trimming cut 6 bases from V and 6 bases from J; bases unmatched to any gene: 13. The CDR3 extends over 16 amino acids. Germline assignment: CDR1 SGHNT and CDR2 YENEEA. This CDR3 is CASRGLAGGPRDTQYF. CDR3 nucleotides: TGTGCCAGCAGGGGTTTGGCGGGAGGGCCGCGGGATACGCAGTATTTT. Using reference TRBV11-3 and TRBJ2-3 for the parts outside the CDR3, the full variable domain is EAGVVQSPRYKIIEKKQPVAFWCNPISGHNTLYWYLQNLGQGPELLIRYENEEAVDDSQLPKDRFSAERLKGVDSTLKIQPAELGDSAVYLCASRGLAGGPRDTQYFGPGTRLTVL.

By share, this clone ranks as medium-sized. This chain links TRBV11-3 with TRBJ2-5; D is possibly TRBD1 or TRBD2 (5 bases each). The CDR3 loop spans 14 amino acids. CDR1 is SGHNT and CDR2 is YENEEA in the germline V gene. The V end was cut by 5 bases, the J end by 2 bases, with 12 bases between. CDR3 nucleotide sequence: TGTGCCAGCAGCCCAACGGGGCAGCAAGAGACCCAGTACTTC. Translation gives CASSPTGQQETQYF.

The chain combines TRBV11-3 with TRBJ2-3; 13 nucleotides line up with TRBD2. The V gene's germline CDR1 is SGHNT and CDR2 YENEEA. CDR3 size: 16 residues. J gave up 5 bases and V 5 bases, and 7 bases lay outside the gene matches. As DNA, the CDR3 is TGTGCCAGCAGCGTGGGGACTAGCGGGACCCTAGATACGCAGTATTTT. Translated, it gives CASSVGTSGTLDTQYF.

This clone has more than one count but fewer than ten. The chain joins TRBV19 to TRBJ2-2; 10 positions agree with TRBD2. CDR3 length: 14 amino acids. The germline V gene encodes CDR1 LNHDA and CDR2 SQIVND (reference sequence). The junction had 5 bases not matched to a gene; V was cut back by 10 bases and J by 3 bases. CDR3 nucleotides: TGTGCCACCTCCCTAGCGGGAGACACCGGGGAGCTGTTTTTT. Translating gives CATSLAGDTGELFF.

This clone was counted between two and nine times. This chain links TRBV19 with TRBJ2-7; D gene ambiguous. Germline CDR1 is LNHDA and CDR2 is SQIVND (reference sequence). The CDR3 totals 14 residues. The V end lost 7 bases, the J end lost 1 base, and 14 bases lay between the germline ends. CDR3 protein: CASKTQVGSYEQYF. CDR3 DNA: TGTGCCAGTAAGACCCAAGTGGGTTCCTACGAGCAGTACTTC.

This clone is judged medium-sized. The chain recombines TRBV11-3 with TRBJ2-6, with 7 bases matching TRBD2. Germline V gene data show CDR1 as SGHNT and CDR2 as YENEEA. J was trimmed by 2 bases and V by 1 base; bases with no gene match: 2. This CDR3 comprises 16 residues. The CDR3 DNA follows: TGTGCCAGCAGCTTAGGCGGGGGAACTGGGGCCAACGTCCTGACTTTC. Translated, it gives CASSLGGGTGANVLTF.

This clone showed up just a few times. The chain carries TRBV15 and TRBJ2-3, with 8 bases lining up with TRBD1. Germline trimming cut 1 base from V and 6 bases from J; bases unmatched to any gene: 9. This CDR3 spans 16 amino acids. Germline assignment: CDR1 LNHNV and CDR2 YYDKDF (reference sequence). The CDR3 spells CATSRVPGQVSDTQYF. The DNA for the CDR3 is TGTGCCACCAGCAGAGTCCCGGGACAGGTTTCGGATACGCAGTATTTT.

This clone was seen only a few times. The V gene is TRBV15, the J gene TRBJ1-4, with TRBD1 as a possible D gene (5 bases). CDR3 length: 16 amino acids. V lost 0 bases and J 3 bases, leaving 11 bases between the germline ends. Looked up from germline, CDR1 is LNHNV and CDR2 is YYDKDF (reference sequence). CDR3 sequence: CATSRDGAGSNEKLFF. DNA for the CDR3: TGTGCCACCAGCAGAGACGGGGCAGGGTCTAATGAAAAACTGTTTTTT.

Sample share makes this clone medium-sized. The chain carries TRBV11-3 and TRBJ2-5; 8 nucleotides agree with TRBD1. V lost 4 bases and J lost 1; bases outside the gene matches: 2. The germline V gene encodes CDR1 SGHNT and CDR2 YENEEA. This CDR3 has 14 residues. The CDR3 DNA reads as TGTGCCAGCAGCTGGACAGGGTCCCAAGAGACCCAGTACTTC. Translated: CASSWTGSQETQYF. Filled out from reference TRBV11-3 and TRBJ2-5, the complete variable domain reads EAGVVQSPRYKIIEKKQPVAFWCNPISGHNTLYWYLQNLGQGPELLIRYENEEAVDDSQLPKDRFSAERLKGVDSTLKIQPAELGDSAVYLCASSWTGSQETQYFGPGTRLLVL.

V and J are TRBV15 and TRBJ2-1, with D maybe TRBD1 (6 bases). Per the germline V gene, CDR1 is LNHNV and CDR2 is YYDKDF (reference sequence). The CDR3 is made up of 15 amino acids. Trimming took 5 bases from V and 1 from J, leaving 12 bases between them. The CDR3 DNA is TGTGCCACCAGCGAGGACCAGGGGTCCTACAATGAGCAGTTCTTC. Its protein is CATSEDQGSYNEQFF.

In its sample, this clone ranks as medium-sized. V usage is TRBV11-3 and J usage is TRBJ2-1, with 9 nucleotides matching TRBD2. CDR3 length equals 16 residues. CDR1 is SGHNT, CDR2 YENEEA, per germline. Trimming took 1 base from V and 1 from J; bases not matched to a gene: 2. CDR3 in amino acids: CASSLGLAVSYNEQFF. The CDR3 bases are TGTGCCAGCAGCTTAGGACTAGCGGTATCCTACAATGAGCAGTTCTTC.

The rearrangement uses TRBV28 and TRBJ1-2; 7 bases match TRBD1. The CDR3 sequence is 17 residues long. With V trimmed by 8 bases and J by 1 base, 16 bases remained unmatched. Germline assignment: CDR1 MDHEN and CDR2 SYDVKM. CDR3: CASQGDGQVLINYGYTF. For the CDR3, the DNA is TGTGCCAGCCAAGGAGACGGACAGGTCCTGATTAACTATGGCTACACCTTC.

V gene TRBV30 combines with J gene TRBJ1-1, with D perhaps matching TRBD1 (5 bases). Trimming shortened V by 0 bases and J by 1 base, and 9 bases separated the two germline ends. This CDR3 contains 14 residues. The germline gives CDR1 GTSNPN, CDR2 SVGIG (reference sequence). CDR3 bases: TGTGCCTGGAGTGTAGGGGTCCAGAACACTGAAGCTTTCTTT. Encoded protein: CAWSVGVQNTEAFF.

This clone is labeled as medium-sized. As DNA, the CDR3 is TGTGCCAGCAGCTTAGTAGGTGTAGGGCGGCCGAGCTCCTACGAGCAGTACTTC. Translating it yields CASSLVGVGRPSSYEQYF. The chain links TRBV11-3 to TRBJ2-7; D remains ambiguous. V lost 1 base and J 0 bases, leaving 19 bases between the germline ends. CDR1 and CDR2 from the germline V gene are SGHNT and YENEEA. The CDR3 loop spans 18 amino acids.

This clone has a handful of counts. The chain recombines TRBV6-8 with TRBJ1-1; D may be TRBD1 (6 bases). The CDR3 contains 12 residues. Germline loops: CDR1 MNHGY, CDR2 SAAAGT. V was cut by 5 bases and J by 8 bases, with 12 bases left in between. Here the CDR3 DNA reads TGTGCCAGCAGTATGACAGGCCTGGAAGCTTTCTTT. The encoded protein is CASSMTGLEAFF.

The V call is TRBV18, the J call TRBJ2-7; 7 bases fit TRBD2. CDR1 and CDR2 from the germline V gene are KGHSH and LQKENI. The CDR3 is made up of 14 amino acids. V was clipped by 3 bases and J by 4 bases; unmatched bases: 6. The CDR3 sequence is CASSPGSGKYEQYF. The CDR3 nucleotides are TGTGCCAGCTCACCTGGCAGCGGGAAGTACGAGCAGTACTTC.

The V call is TRBV19, the J call TRBJ1-5, with D unclear. Germline V gene sequence: CDR1 LNHDA, CDR2 SQIVND (reference sequence). V lost 3 bases, J lost 1 base, and 7 bases lay in between. CDR3 length: 14 residues. The CDR3 is CASSILRSNQPQHF. CDR3 DNA: TGTGCCAGTAGTATTCTCAGAAGCAATCAGCCCCAGCATTTT.

J is TRBJ1-4 and V is TRBV5-1; possibly TRBD1 for D (6 bases). This CDR3 region has 15 residues. The V end lost 0 bases, the J end lost 7 bases, and 13 bases lay between the germline ends. Germline V gene sequence: CDR1 SGHRS, CDR2 YFSETQ. Written as DNA, the CDR3 is TGCGCCAGCAGCTTGGAGCAGGGGAGAGGTGAAAAACTGTTTTTT. Its translation is CASSLEQGRGEKLFF.

The rearrangement links TRBV5-1 to TRBJ2-7, with D perhaps being TRBD1 or TRBD2 (5 bases each). The V end was cut by 4 bases, the J end by 7 bases, with 21 bases between. CDR1 and CDR2 (germline): SGHRS, YFSETQ. The CDR3 extends over 15 amino acids. The CDR3 spells CASSQEIGGLEEQYF. The DNA of the CDR3 is TGCGCCAGCAGCCAAGAGATTGGGGGTTTGGAGGAGCAGTACTTC. Full variable domain (rest looked up from reference TRBV5-1 and TRBJ2-7): KAGVTQTPRYLIKTRGQQVTLSCSPISGHRSVSWYQQTPGQGLQFLFEYFSETQRNKGNFPGRFSGRQFSNSRSEMNVSTLELGDSALYLCASSQEIGGLEEQYFGPGTRLTVT.

This clone was counted between two and nine times. The J gene is TRBJ2-7, the V gene TRBV7-1, with 9 bases matching TRBD1. Being an ORF, TRBV7-1 has a function that is uncertain. The CDR3 has 15 amino acids. V shed 6 bases and J 5 bases; nucleotides not matched to a gene: 11. The CDR3 DNA reads TGTGCCAGCAGTGAATGGGGACAGGGAGTCAACGAGCAGTACTTC. Residues: CASSEWGQGVNEQYF.

J is TRBJ1-1 and V is TRBV11-3; possible D gene TRBD1, 5 bases. Germline CDR1 and CDR2: SGHNT and YENEEA. CDR3 length: 16 amino acids. V lost 5 bases and J lost 4, with 20 bases in between. The CDR3 DNA reads as TGTGCCAGCAGCCCAAACGCCGGGGCGCAGGGCACTGAAGCTTTCTTT. Protein product: CASSPNAGAQGTEAFF.

The rearrangement joins TRBV18 to TRBJ1-1; 9 bases agree with TRBD1. The germline V gene encodes CDR1 KGHSH and CDR2 LQKENI. J was trimmed by 1 base and V by 2 bases; bases with no gene match: 5. This CDR3 comprises 16 residues. The CDR3 sequence is CASSPYMTGGNTEAFF. The CDR3 DNA is TGTGCCAGCTCACCATATATGACAGGGGGGAACACTGAAGCTTTCTTT. Drawing the rest from reference TRBV18 and TRBJ1-1, the complete variable domain is NAGVMQNPRHLVRRRGQEARLRCSPMKGHSHVYWYRQLPEEGLKFMVYLQKENIIDESGMPKERFSAEFPKEGPSILRIQQVVRGDSAAYFCASSPYMTGGNTEAFFGQGTRLTVV.

This clone has more than one count but fewer than ten. This chain joins TRBV11-3 and TRBJ1-2; D remains ambiguous. This CDR3 region has 14 residues. V gave up 5 bases and J gave up 3 bases, with 13 bases separating them. Per the germline V gene, CDR1 is SGHNT and CDR2 is YENEEA. The CDR3 region has the DNA TGTGCCAGCAGCCCATCATGGAGTGACTATGGCTACACCTTC. Translated, it gives CASSPSWSDYGYTF.

This clone was seen a handful of times. The chain joins TRBV19 to TRBJ1-3; the D is unclear. Deletions cut 4 bases from V and 0 bases from J, with 4 bases between. The germline V gene encodes CDR1 LNHDA and CDR2 SQIVND (reference sequence). The CDR3 covers 13 residues. CDR3 sequence reads: CASSTDSGNTIYF. The CDR3 nucleotides are TGTGCCAGTAGTACGGACTCTGGAAACACCATATATTTT.